This entry describes one TCR beta chain. Its specific antigen is unknown. Base qualities are not provided; no much larger clone lies one nucleotide away. The library was produced with the immunoSEQ multiplex PCR assay. TCRdb holds this immuneACCESS table with in-frame rearrangements only. Some clones are missing; in checked studies, unresolved V genes explain under half, and the rest has no known cause. The sample table holds 50,000 to 65,000 clones, of which roughly 79% were seen once. The ten largest make up 5% to 7.5% of the sample. These data come from a study of radiotherapy plus CTLA-4 blockade in lung cancer (dated by TCRdb to the late 2010s). Regarding the study in general: Objective responses were observed in 15% to 20% of enrolled patients, and disease control was achieved in around 30%. The full study reports these points: Early dynamic changes in blood T cell clones, together with increased serum interferon-beta after radiation, were reported as the strongest predictors of response. After treatment with radiotherapy and ipilimumab, TCR clones that came from tumors expanded in the peripheral blood.

V was cut back by 3 bases and J by 0 bases, leaving a gap of 13 bases between them. The CDR3 runs 16 amino acids, cysteine and phenylalanine included. The read is trimmed to its CDR3 DNA, 48 bases read in frame from base 1. From the germline V gene (reference sequence), CDR1 is LNHDA and CDR2 is SQIVND. The study tested focal radiation therapy combined with CTLA-4 blockade (ipilimumab) in patients with chemo-refractory metastatic non-small-cell lung cancer. Specimen: peripheral blood, collected from a patient treated with radiotherapy plus ipilimumab. This TCR was recovered from a human donor with non-small cell lung cancer whose response to radiotherapy plus ipilimumab could not be evaluated. The chain uses TRBV19 and TRBJ2-3; the best D guess is TRBD1, with 5 bases matching. The CDR3 corresponds to CASSIQTGVSTDTQYF. DNA sequence: TGTGCCAGTAGTATCCAAACAGGCGTAAGCACAGATACGCAGTATTTT.